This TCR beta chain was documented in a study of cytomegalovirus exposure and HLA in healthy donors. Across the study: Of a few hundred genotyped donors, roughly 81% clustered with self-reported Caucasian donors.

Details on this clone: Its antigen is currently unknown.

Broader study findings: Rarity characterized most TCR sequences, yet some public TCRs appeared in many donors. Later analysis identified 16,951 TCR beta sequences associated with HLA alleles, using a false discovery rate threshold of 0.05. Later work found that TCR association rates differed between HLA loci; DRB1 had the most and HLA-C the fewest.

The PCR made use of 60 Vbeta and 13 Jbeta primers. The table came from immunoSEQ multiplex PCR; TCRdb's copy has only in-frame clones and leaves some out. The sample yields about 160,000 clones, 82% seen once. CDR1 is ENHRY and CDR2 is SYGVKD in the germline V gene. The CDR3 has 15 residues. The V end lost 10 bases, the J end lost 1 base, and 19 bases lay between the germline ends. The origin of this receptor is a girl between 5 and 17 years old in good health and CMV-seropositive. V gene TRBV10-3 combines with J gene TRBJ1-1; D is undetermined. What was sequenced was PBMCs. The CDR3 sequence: CASTNLGRGNTEAFF. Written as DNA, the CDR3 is TGTGCCAGCACGAACTTGGGTCGGGGGAACACTGAAGCTTTCTTT.